The clone carrying this TCR beta chain has a handful of counts. Its antigen is currently unknown. These data belong to a study of CD8 T cells in ankylosing spondylitis. It was by quantitative 5'-RACE with molecular barcodes that TCR beta libraries were made. TCRdb re-analysed the 5' RACE reads in MiXCR, keeping a single row per CDR3 protein. The sample yields roughly 220,000 distinct CDR3 sequences, around 19% seen once. The germline V and J ends were trimmed by 0 bases and 4 bases, with 12 bases remaining between them. The CDR3 covers 16 residues. CDR1 and CDR2 (germline): LGHNA, YSLEER. General study results and limits: A TCR beta motif made of 7 to 9 highly homologous variants seemed typical of ankylosing spondylitis blood. Reportedly, significant enrichment of disease-linked clones occurred in matched ankylosing spondylitis synovial fluid.

The chain carries TRBV4-3 and TRBJ2-2; possible D gene TRBD2, 5 bases. The TCR originated in a male donor with ankylosing spondylitis. Sequences were obtained from blood, either unsorted or a sorted T cell fraction (not recorded which). The CDR3 DNA reads TGCGCCAGCAGCCAAGAACCTAGCCCATTCACCGGGGAGCTGTTTTTT. Protein sequence: CASSQEPSPFTGELFF.